This passage covers 19 T cell receptor beta chains from one sample sequenced in a study of STAT5B mutations in CD4+ large granular lymphocyte leukemia. Profiling relied on immunoSEQ multiplex PCR, and the TCRdb table lists in-frame clones only, not all of them. The data hold some 32,000 clones, with 70% to 90% observed a single time. Sequences were obtained from CD4+ T cells from blood buffy coats. The source of these receptors is a human donor in good health.

This chain uses TRBV19 with TRBJ2-3; 11 nucleotides agree with TRBD2. The junction had 20 bases not matched to a gene; V was cut back by 2 bases and J by 7 bases. Germline V CDR1 and CDR2: LNHDA, SQIVND (reference sequence). The CDR3 is 20 amino acids. The CDR3 here is CASSIFPPLAGGPSYYTQYF. The DNA for the CDR3 is TGTGCCAGTAGTATATTCCCCCCCCTAGCGGGAGGCCCCTCCTACTATACGCAGTATTTT.

In its sample, this clone was seen a few times. The chain links TRBV11-1 to TRBJ2-2; D call uncertain. Germline-derived CDR1 and CDR2 are SGHAT and FQDESV (reference sequence). The CDR3 extends over 14 amino acids. Trimming removed 8 bases at V and 2 bases at J, with 12 bases between. Written as DNA, the CDR3 is TGTGCCAGCGCAAGTCCTTTTAACACCGGGGAGCTGTTTTTT. Residues: CASASPFNTGELFF.

This clone was recorded once. The chain uses TRBV29-1 and TRBJ2-1; tentatively, D is TRBD2 (5 bases). This CDR3 spans 11 amino acids. The ends were cut back, 6 bases at V and 10 bases at J, with 13 bases in the middle. CDR1 SQVTM and CDR2 ANQGSEA come from the germline V gene. DNA for the CDR3: TGCAGCGTAGGAGAGGGTTGGGAGCAGTTCTTC. Translation: CSVGEGWEQFF.

The chain couples TRBV5-8 to TRBJ2-3, with D possibly being TRBD2 (6 bases). This CDR3 is built from 15 residues. Trimming left V 2 bases short and J 3 bases short, with 13 bases between. CDR1 is SGHTS and CDR2 is YDEGEE in the germline V gene. The CDR3 protein is CASSLSGSLTDTQYF. The CDR3 nucleotides read TGTGCCAGCAGCTTAAGCGGGTCTCTTACAGATACGCAGTATTTT.

V and J are TRBV27 and TRBJ1-2; 8 nucleotides match TRBD1. CDR1 and CDR2 (germline): MNHEY, SMNVEV (reference sequence). There are 16 residues in the CDR3. Trimming removed 5 bases from V and 5 bases from J; junction bases left unmatched: 13. The CDR3 DNA follows: TGTGCCAGCAGTGCGACCTGGGGACAGGTCAGTTATGGCTACACCTTC. The encoded protein is CASSATWGQVSYGYTF.

The rearrangement joins TRBV19 to TRBJ2-7; D might be TRBD1 (6 bases). The CDR3 runs to 15 residues. Germline assignment: CDR1 LNHDA and CDR2 SQIVND (reference sequence). V was cut by 3 bases and J by 2 bases, with 14 bases left in between. The CDR3 is CASSIGGGFPYEQYF. CDR3 DNA: TGTGCCAGTAGTATTGGGGGCGGCTTCCCCTACGAGCAGTACTTC.

This chain joins TRBV7-2 and TRBJ2-5; D is unresolved. With 2 bases removed from V and 2 bases from J, the gap between germline ends came to 9 bases. This CDR3 comprises 14 residues. CDR1 SGHTA and CDR2 FQGNSA come from the germline V gene. The CDR3 reads CASSLLSRQETQYF. The CDR3 DNA is TGTGCCAGCAGCTTACTCTCGCGGCAAGAGACCCAGTACTTC.

In this sample, this clone is medium-sized (0.01 to 0.1%). The rearrangement joins TRBV10-1 to TRBJ1-1; no firm D call. The CDR3 is 13 amino acids. CDR1 is WNHNN, CDR2 SYGVQD, per germline (reference sequence). Trimming removed 3 bases from V and 1 base from J, with 6 bases in between. The CDR3 loop is CASSDEKNTEAFF. In DNA form, the CDR3 reads TGCGCCAGCAGTGACGAGAAGAACACTGAAGCTTTCTTT.

V usage is TRBV18 and J usage is TRBJ2-3, with TRBD2 matching 12 bases. V dropped 2 bases and J dropped 0; count of bases not matched to a gene: 3. Germline V gene data show CDR1 as KGHSH and CDR2 as LQKENI. The CDR3 spans 17 residues. The CDR3 spells CASSPTGTSGSTDTQYF. The CDR3 DNA reads as TGTGCCAGCTCACCAACCGGGACTAGCGGGAGCACAGATACGCAGTATTTT.

The genes are TRBV29-1 and TRBJ2-1; D unresolved. V lost 5 bases and J lost 2, with 10 bases in between. Germline assignment: CDR1 SQVTM and CDR2 ANQGSEA. This CDR3 has 13 residues. CDR3 sequence reads: CSVSGRAYNEQFF. CDR3 nucleotides: TGCAGCGTTAGTGGGCGAGCCTACAATGAGCAGTTCTTC.

The table lists this clone with a few counts. The chain joins TRBV28 to TRBJ1-2, with TRBD1 as a possible D gene (6 bases). This CDR3 is 15 amino acids long. Trimming pared 6 bases from V and 5 bases from J, leaving 19 bases between. Germline V gives CDR1 MDHEN, CDR2 SYDVKM. Written as DNA, the CDR3 is TGTGCCAGCAGGCGGGACACTTCATATTCATATGGCTACACCTTC. Protein product: CASRRDTSYSYGYTF.

The genes are TRBV18 and TRBJ1-5, with 7 bases that match TRBD1. The junction had 7 bases not matched to a gene; V was cut back by 6 bases and J by 11 bases. CDR3 length: 12 residues. Germline assignment: CDR1 KGHSH and CDR2 LQKENI. The DNA of the CDR3 is TGTGCCAGCTCTCCAACAGGGGAGGCCCAGCATTTT. This codes for CASSPTGEAQHF.

In this sample, this clone turned up a few times. The chain couples TRBV18 to TRBJ2-7; 7 nucleotides match TRBD1. The germline V gene has CDR1 KGHSH and CDR2 LQKENI. V shed 5 bases, J shed 5 bases, and the junction held 6 bases outside the gene matches. CDR3 length: 13 residues. The CDR3 sequence is CASSMDRLDEQYF. The CDR3 DNA reads as TGTGCCAGCTCAATGGACAGGTTGGACGAGCAGTACTTC.

The V and J genes are TRBV7-2 and TRBJ2-2; the D is unclear. Germline V gives CDR1 SGHTA, CDR2 FQGNSA. The V end lost 8 bases, the J end lost 1 base, and 5 bases lay between the germline ends. CDR3 length equals 12 residues. The CDR3 DNA is TGTGCCAGCGGAAAGAACACCGGGGAGCTGTTTTTT. Translation gives CASGKNTGELFF.

DNA for the CDR3: TGCAGCGTTGTTATAGGCTTCTCCTACAATGAGCAGTTCTTC. Amino acid sequence: CSVVIGFSYNEQFF. The chain carries TRBV29-1 and TRBJ2-1; D call uncertain. Germline V lookup: CDR1 SQVTM, CDR2 ANQGSEA. V gave up 4 bases and J gave up 0 bases, with 10 bases separating them. The CDR3 contains 14 residues.

The chain couples TRBV7-2 to TRBJ1-1; 8 nucleotides line up with TRBD1. The CDR3 runs 14 residues. The germline V gene has CDR1 SGHTA and CDR2 FQGNSA. Unmatched junction bases numbered 11, after V lost 6 bases and J lost 8 bases. The DNA for the CDR3 is TGTGCCAGCAGAAGTCCCGGGACAGGCCCGGAAGCTTTCTTT. This sequence encodes CASRSPGTGPEAFF.

The V gene is TRBV28, the J gene TRBJ2-2; 11 bases fit TRBD1. Germline trimming cut 0 bases from V and 6 bases from J; bases unmatched to any gene: 6. Germline CDR1 MDHEN, CDR2 SYDVKM. The CDR3 is made up of 17 amino acids. The CDR3 bases are TGTGCCAGCAGTTTATGGAGGTTGGACAGGGGGCCCGGGGAGCTGTTTTTT. Protein: CASSLWRLDRGPGELFF.

V and J are TRBV6-6 and TRBJ2-1; tentatively, D is TRBD1 or TRBD2 (5 bases each). This CDR3 region has 13 residues. CDR1 is MNHNY and CDR2 is SVGAGI in the germline V gene (reference sequence). V dropped 6 bases and J dropped 4 bases, with 10 bases sitting between them. CDR3 bases: TGTGCCAGCAGGAGGGGCGGGTACAATGAGCAGTTCTTC. It is translated as CASRRGGYNEQFF.

The chain is built from TRBV18 and TRBJ2-7; TRBD2 agrees at 11 bases. V gave up 3 bases and J gave up 0 bases; unmatched junction bases: 7. The CDR3 loop spans 17 amino acids. CDR1 is KGHSH and CDR2 is LQKENI in the germline V gene. This CDR3 is CASSPFTGTSGSYEQYF. As DNA, the CDR3 is TGTGCCAGCTCACCTTTTACCGGGACTAGCGGCTCCTACGAGCAGTACTTC.